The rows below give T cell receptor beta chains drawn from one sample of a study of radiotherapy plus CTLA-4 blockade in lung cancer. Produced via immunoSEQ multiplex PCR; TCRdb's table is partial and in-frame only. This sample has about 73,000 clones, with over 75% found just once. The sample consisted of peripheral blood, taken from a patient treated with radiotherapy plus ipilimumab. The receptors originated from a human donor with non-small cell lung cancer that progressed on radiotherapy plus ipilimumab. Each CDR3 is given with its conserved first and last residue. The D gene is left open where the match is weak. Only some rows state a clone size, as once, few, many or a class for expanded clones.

CDR3nt: TGTGCCAGCCCCGTGGACCCTTTAGTAGGTTTTTACGAGCAGTACTTC
CDR3aa: CASPVDPLVGFYEQYF
j_gene: TRBJ2-7
abundance: NA
v_gene: TRBV2
d_gene: NA

CDR3nt: TGTGCCAGCATTTCAGCGGGAGTAGCAGATACGCAGTATTTT
CDR3aa: CASISAGVADTQYF
j_gene: TRBJ2-3
abundance: NA
v_gene: TRBV6-1
d_gene: TRBD2

CDR3nt: TGTGCCAGCAGTTACGGTGTACCCTACGAGCAGTACTTC
CDR3aa: CASSYGVPYEQYF
j_gene: TRBJ2-7
abundance: few
v_gene: TRBV6-5
d_gene: NA

CDR3nt: TGTGCCAGCAGCTTGGTTACTGGAGAAAAACTGTTTTTT
CDR3aa: CASSLVTGEKLFF
j_gene: TRBJ1-4
abundance: NA
v_gene: TRBV5-6
d_gene: NA

CDR3nt: TGTGCCAGCTCACCCAACGCGGGAGGGTCCGATACGCAGTATTTT
CDR3aa: CASSPNAGGSDTQYF
j_gene: TRBJ2-3
abundance: few
v_gene: TRBV18
d_gene: TRBD2

CDR3nt: TGTGCCAGCGTTACCCCCGGGACAGGGGTTCTTATCACCTTC
CDR3aa: CASVTPGTGVLITF
j_gene: TRBJ1-2
abundance: NA
v_gene: TRBV28
d_gene: TRBD1

CDR3nt: TGTGCCACCAGCAAGGGTAGCGGAAGCACAGATACGCAGTATTTT
CDR3aa: CATSKGSGSTDTQYF
j_gene: TRBJ2-3
abundance: NA
v_gene: TRBV15
d_gene: NA

CDR3nt: TGTGCCAGCAGTTTATGGGGGGCCCAGCCCCAGCATTTT
CDR3aa: CASSLWGAQPQHF
j_gene: TRBJ1-5
abundance: NA
v_gene: TRBV28
d_gene: NA

CDR3nt: TGTGCCAGCAGCGACGGACTGGGGGACACTGAAGCTTTCTTT
CDR3aa: CASSDGLGDTEAFF
j_gene: TRBJ1-1
abundance: few
v_gene: TRBV9
d_gene: NA

CDR3nt: TGTGCCAGCAGCTTAGGTCACTGGGGAATCAATGAGCAGTTCTTC
CDR3aa: CASSLGHWGINEQFF
j_gene: TRBJ2-1
abundance: NA
v_gene: TRBV11-2
d_gene: NA

CDR3nt: TGTGCCAGTAGTATAGACGCGACTAGCCCGGGGGAGCTGTTTTTT
CDR3aa: CASSIDATSPGELFF
j_gene: TRBJ2-2
abundance: NA
v_gene: TRBV19
d_gene: TRBD2

CDR3nt: TGTGCCTGGAGTGAGAGGTGGGGACGCGAAAAACTGTTTTTT
CDR3aa: CAWSERWGREKLFF
j_gene: TRBJ1-4
abundance: once
v_gene: TRBV30
d_gene: NA

CDR3nt: TGTGCCAGCAGTTTCAACAGGGAGGGCGGGGAGCTGTTTTTT
CDR3aa: CASSFNREGGELFF
j_gene: TRBJ2-2
abundance: NA
v_gene: TRBV6-5
d_gene: NA

CDR3nt: TGTGCCAGCAGCTTAGATGGGGAACGCGGCACTGAAGCTTTCTTT
CDR3aa: CASSLDGERGTEAFF
j_gene: TRBJ1-1
abundance: NA
v_gene: TRBV11-3
d_gene: NA

CDR3nt: TGTGCCAGCAGCCCCGCCAGCTATGGCTACACCTTC
CDR3aa: CASSPASYGYTF
j_gene: TRBJ1-2
abundance: NA
v_gene: TRBV7-6
d_gene: NA

CDR3nt: TGTGCCAGCAGCATGGCCGAGGGGGGTACCTACGAGCAGTACTTC
CDR3aa: CASSMAEGGTYEQYF
j_gene: TRBJ2-7
abundance: NA
v_gene: TRBV7-8
d_gene: NA

CDR3nt: TGTGCCAGCAGTTTGCGAAGTTTTGTGTACTTC
CDR3aa: CASSLRSFVYF
j_gene: TRBJ2-5
abundance: NA
v_gene: TRBV28
d_gene: NA

CDR3nt: TGTGCCAGCAGGAACAAGGAGCAGTTCTTC
CDR3aa: CASRNKEQFF
j_gene: TRBJ2-1
abundance: NA
v_gene: TRBV2
d_gene: NA

CDR3nt: TGTGCCAGCAGTTTACTGGCGGGGGAAGGGGGCCAAGAGACCCAGTACTTC
CDR3aa: CASSLLAGEGGQETQYF
j_gene: TRBJ2-5
abundance: NA
v_gene: TRBV27
d_gene: NA

CDR3nt: TGTGCCAGTAGTATGCCCTTTGGAGATGAGCAGTTCTTC
CDR3aa: CASSMPFGDEQFF
j_gene: TRBJ2-1
abundance: few
v_gene: TRBV19
d_gene: NA

CDR3nt: TGTGCCAGCAGTTTAAGACTAGGGGGTTTGGATACGCAGTATTTT
CDR3aa: CASSLRLGGLDTQYF
j_gene: TRBJ2-3
abundance: once
v_gene: TRBV27
d_gene: NA

CDR3nt: TGTGCCAGTGGGCGACAGCTGCAGCCCCAGCATTTT
CDR3aa: CASGRQLQPQHF
j_gene: TRBJ1-5
abundance: few
v_gene: TRBV19
d_gene: NA

CDR3nt: TGTGCCAGCAGCTTAGGGTCCCAGATCTTAAATGAGCAGTTCTTC
CDR3aa: CASSLGSQILNEQFF
j_gene: TRBJ2-1
abundance: NA
v_gene: TRBV7-8
d_gene: NA

CDR3nt: TGTGCCAGCAATAGACTAGCGGGAGGGCCGGGCGAGCAGTACTTC
CDR3aa: CASNRLAGGPGEQYF
j_gene: TRBJ2-7
abundance: NA
v_gene: TRBV2
d_gene: TRBD2

CDR3nt: TGTGCCAGTAGTCCCATCGTGGGGACCTACGAGCAGTACTTC
CDR3aa: CASSPIVGTYEQYF
j_gene: TRBJ2-7
abundance: many
v_gene: TRBV19
d_gene: NA